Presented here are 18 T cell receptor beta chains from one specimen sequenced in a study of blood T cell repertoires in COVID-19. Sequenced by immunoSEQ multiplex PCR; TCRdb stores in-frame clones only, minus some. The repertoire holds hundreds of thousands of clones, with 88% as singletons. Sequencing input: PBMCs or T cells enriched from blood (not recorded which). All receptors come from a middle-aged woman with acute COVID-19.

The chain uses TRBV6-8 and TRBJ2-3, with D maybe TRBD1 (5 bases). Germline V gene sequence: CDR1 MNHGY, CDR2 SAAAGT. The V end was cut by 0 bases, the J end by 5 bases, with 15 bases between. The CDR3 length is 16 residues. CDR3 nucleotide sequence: TGTGCCAGCAGTTACTCAGCAGGGTCATCAATAGATACGCAGTATTTT. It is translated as CASSYSAGSSIDTQYF.

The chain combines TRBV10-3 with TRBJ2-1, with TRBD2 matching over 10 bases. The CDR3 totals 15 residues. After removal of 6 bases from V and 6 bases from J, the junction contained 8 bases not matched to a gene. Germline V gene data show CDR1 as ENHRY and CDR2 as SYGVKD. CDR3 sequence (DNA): TGTGCCATCAGCAATTTAGCGGGGGGAACCAATGAGCAGTTCTTC. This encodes CAISNLAGGTNEQFF.

CDR3 coding DNA: TGTGCCAGCAGCTCCCCCCCCGGGGGAGCGGAGACCCAGTACTTC. Protein sequence: CASSSPPGGAETQYF. The chain is built from TRBV5-4 and TRBJ2-5, with D possibly TRBD2 on 6 matching bases. The CDR3 covers 15 residues. Germline CDR1 is SGHNT and CDR2 is YYREEE (reference sequence). V lost 3 bases, J lost 5 bases, and 17 bases lay in between.

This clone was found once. The CDR3 bases are TGTGCCAGCAGCGTAGGTGAGGGCGAGCAGTACTTC. It codes for CASSVGEGEQYF. The chain combines TRBV9 with TRBJ2-7, with D possibly matching TRBD2 (5 bases). V lost 0 bases and J lost 6, with 7 bases in between. There are 12 residues in the CDR3. Germline loops: CDR1 SGDLS, CDR2 YYNGEE.

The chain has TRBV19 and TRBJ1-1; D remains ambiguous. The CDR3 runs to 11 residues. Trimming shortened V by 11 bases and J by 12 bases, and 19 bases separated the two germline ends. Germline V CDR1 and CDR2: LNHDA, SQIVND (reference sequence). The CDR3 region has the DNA TGTGCCTTGCGGGGAGGCCTCGCGACTTTCTTT. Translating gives CALRGGLATFF.

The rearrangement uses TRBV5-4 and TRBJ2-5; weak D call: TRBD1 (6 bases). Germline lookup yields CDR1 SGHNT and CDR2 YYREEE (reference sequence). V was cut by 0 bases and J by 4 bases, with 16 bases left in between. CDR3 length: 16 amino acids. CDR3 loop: CASSLGGQARRETQYF. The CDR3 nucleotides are TGTGCCAGCAGCTTGGGGGGGCAGGCCAGGCGAGAGACCCAGTACTTC. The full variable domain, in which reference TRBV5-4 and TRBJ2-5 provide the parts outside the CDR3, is ETGVTQSPTHLIKTRGQQVTLRCSSQSGHNTVSWYQQALGQGPQFIFQYYREEENGRGNFPPRFSGLQFPNYSSELNVNALELDDSALYLCASSLGGQARRETQYFGPGTRLLVL.

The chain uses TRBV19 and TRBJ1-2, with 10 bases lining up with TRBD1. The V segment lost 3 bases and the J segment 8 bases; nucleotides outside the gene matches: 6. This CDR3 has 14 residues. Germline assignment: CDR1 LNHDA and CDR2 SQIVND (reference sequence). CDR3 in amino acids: CASSIGTGVGGYTF. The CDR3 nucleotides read TGTGCCAGTAGTATCGGGACAGGGGTCGGCGGCTACACCTTC.

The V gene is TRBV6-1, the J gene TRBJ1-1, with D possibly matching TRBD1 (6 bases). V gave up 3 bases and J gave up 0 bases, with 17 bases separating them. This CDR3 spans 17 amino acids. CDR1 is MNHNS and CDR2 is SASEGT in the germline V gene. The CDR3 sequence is CASSDRGEPAVNTEAFF. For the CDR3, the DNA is TGTGCCAGCAGTGACAGGGGCGAACCCGCTGTGAACACTGAAGCTTTCTTT.

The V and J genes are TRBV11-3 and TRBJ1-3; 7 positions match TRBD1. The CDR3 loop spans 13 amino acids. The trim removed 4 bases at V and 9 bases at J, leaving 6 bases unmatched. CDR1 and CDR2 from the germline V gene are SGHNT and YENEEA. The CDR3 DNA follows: TGTGCCAGCAGCTCCACTCAGGGGGGCACCATATATTTT. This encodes CASSSTQGGTIYF.

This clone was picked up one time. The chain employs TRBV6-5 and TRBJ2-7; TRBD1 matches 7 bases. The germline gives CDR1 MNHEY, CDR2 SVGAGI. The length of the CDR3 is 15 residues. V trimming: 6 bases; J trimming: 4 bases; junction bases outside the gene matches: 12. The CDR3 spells CASSGKGTELYEQYF. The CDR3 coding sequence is TGTGCCAGCAGCGGTAAAGGGACAGAACTTTACGAGCAGTACTTC.

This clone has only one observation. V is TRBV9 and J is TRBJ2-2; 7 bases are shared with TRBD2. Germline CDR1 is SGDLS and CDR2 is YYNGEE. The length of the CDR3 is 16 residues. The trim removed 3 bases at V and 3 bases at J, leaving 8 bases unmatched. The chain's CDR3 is CASSGIFGGYTGELFF. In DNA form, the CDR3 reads TGTGCCAGCAGCGGGATTTTCGGGGGGTACACCGGGGAGCTGTTTTTT.

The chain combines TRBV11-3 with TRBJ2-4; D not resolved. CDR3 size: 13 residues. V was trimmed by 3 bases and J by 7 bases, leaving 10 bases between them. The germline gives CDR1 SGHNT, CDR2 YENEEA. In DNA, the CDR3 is TGTGCCAGCAGCTTGGCCGGGTCTAACATTCAGTACTTC. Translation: CASSLAGSNIQYF. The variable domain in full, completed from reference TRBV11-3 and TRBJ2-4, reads EAGVVQSPRYKIIEKKQPVAFWCNPISGHNTLYWYLQNLGQGPELLIRYENEEAVDDSQLPKDRFSAERLKGVDSTLKIQPAELGDSAVYLCASSLAGSNIQYFGAGTRLSVL.

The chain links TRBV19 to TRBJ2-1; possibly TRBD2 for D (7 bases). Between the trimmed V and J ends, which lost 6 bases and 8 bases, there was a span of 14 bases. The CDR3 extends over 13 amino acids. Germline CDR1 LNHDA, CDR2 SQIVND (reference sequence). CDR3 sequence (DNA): TGTGCCAGTAGCTTCGAGGGGGGGGATGAGCAGTTCTTC. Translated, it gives CASSFEGGDEQFF.

The CDR3 nucleotides read TGTGCCAGCAGCTACGACAGGGATAGGTCCTACGAGCAGTACTTC. Protein: CASSYDRDRSYEQYF. The chain combines TRBV5-5 with TRBJ2-7, with 7 positions matching TRBD1. CDR1 SGHKS and CDR2 YYEKEE come from the germline V gene (reference sequence). The CDR3 consists of 15 residues. The J segment lost 1 base and the V segment lost 3 bases, leaving 7 bases of the junction unmatched.

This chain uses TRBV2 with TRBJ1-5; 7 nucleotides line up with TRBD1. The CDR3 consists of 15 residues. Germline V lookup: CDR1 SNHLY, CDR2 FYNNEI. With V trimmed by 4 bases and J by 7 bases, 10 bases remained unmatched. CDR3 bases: TGTGCCAGCAGTGGGAACAGGGGCCCCGAGCAGCCCCAGCATTTT. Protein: CASSGNRGPEQPQHF. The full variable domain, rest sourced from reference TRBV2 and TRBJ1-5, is EPEVTQTPSHQVTQMGQEVILRCVPISNHLYFYWYRQILGQKVEFLVSFYNNEISEKSEIFDDQFSVERPDGSNFTLKIRSTKLEDSAMYFCASSGNRGPEQPQHFGDGTRLSIL.

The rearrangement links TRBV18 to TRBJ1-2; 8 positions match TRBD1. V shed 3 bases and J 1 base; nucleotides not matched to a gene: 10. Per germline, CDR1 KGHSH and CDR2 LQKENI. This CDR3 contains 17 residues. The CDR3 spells CASSPIGTGLVNYGYTF. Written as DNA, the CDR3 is TGTGCCAGCTCACCGATTGGGACAGGCCTAGTTAACTATGGCTACACCTTC. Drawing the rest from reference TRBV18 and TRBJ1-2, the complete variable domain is NAGVMQNPRHLVRRRGQEARLRCSPMKGHSHVYWYRQLPEEGLKFMVYLQKENIIDESGMPKERFSAEFPKEGPSILRIQQVVRGDSAAYFCASSPIGTGLVNYGYTFGSGTRLTVV.

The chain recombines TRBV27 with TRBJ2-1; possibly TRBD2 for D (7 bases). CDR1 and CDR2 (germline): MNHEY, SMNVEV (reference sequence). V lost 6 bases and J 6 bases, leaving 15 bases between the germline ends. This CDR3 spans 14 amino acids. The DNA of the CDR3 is TGTGCCAGCAGAACCCAGGGAGGGGGCAATGAGCAGTTCTTC. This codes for CASRTQGGGNEQFF.

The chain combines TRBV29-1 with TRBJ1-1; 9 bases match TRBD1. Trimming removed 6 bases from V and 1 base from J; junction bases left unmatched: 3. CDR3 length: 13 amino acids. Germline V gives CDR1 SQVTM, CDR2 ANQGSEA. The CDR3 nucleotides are TGCAGCGTCCAGGGACAGGGGAACACTGAAGCTTTCTTT. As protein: CSVQGQGNTEAFF.